This T cell receptor beta chain comes out of a study of T-cell memory formation after mild COVID-19. About the research overall: Each donor largely had its own TCR clusters.

This clonotype was counted between two and nine times. With 1 base removed from V and 5 bases from J, the gap between germline ends came to 11 bases. CDR3 size: 14 residues. Per germline, CDR1 LGHNT and CDR2 FRNRAP. TCRdb fed the 5' RACE reads into MiXCR, producing one record per CDR3 protein. The sample has about 340,000 distinct CDR3 sequences; more than 20% are singletons. This TCR came from a man aged 18 to 35 who had mild COVID-19 (a few samples of this study predate the infection). Cell type and time point are not known. The chain employs TRBV12-5 and TRBJ2-5; D may be TRBD1 or TRBD2 (6 bases each). Sequencing was carried out using PBMCs or a T cell subset sorted from them (not recorded which). The CDR3 region has the DNA TGTGCTAGTGGTTTGGGCCAGGGGAGGGAGACCCAGTACTTC. Translated: CASGLGQGRETQYF.